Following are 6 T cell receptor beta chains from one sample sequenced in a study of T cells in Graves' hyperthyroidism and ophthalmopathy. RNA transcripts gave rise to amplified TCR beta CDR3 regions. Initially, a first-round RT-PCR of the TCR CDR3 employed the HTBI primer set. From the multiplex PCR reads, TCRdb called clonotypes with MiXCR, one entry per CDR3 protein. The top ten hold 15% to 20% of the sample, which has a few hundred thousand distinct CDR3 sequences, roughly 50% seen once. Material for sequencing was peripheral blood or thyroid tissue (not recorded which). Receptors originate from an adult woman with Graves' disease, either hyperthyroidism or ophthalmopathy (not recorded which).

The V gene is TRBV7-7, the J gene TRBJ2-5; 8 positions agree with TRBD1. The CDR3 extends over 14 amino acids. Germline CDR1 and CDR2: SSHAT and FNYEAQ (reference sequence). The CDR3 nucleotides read TGTACTAGCAGTTATGGCAGGGGGCGGGAGACCCAGTACTTC. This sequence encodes CTSSYGRGRETQYF.

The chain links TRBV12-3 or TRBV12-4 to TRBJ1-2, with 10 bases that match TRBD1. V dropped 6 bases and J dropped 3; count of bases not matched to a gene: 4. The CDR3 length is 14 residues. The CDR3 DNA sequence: TGTGCCAGCAGCAGACAGGGGGCTCACTATGGCTACACCTTC. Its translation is CASSRQGAHYGYTF.

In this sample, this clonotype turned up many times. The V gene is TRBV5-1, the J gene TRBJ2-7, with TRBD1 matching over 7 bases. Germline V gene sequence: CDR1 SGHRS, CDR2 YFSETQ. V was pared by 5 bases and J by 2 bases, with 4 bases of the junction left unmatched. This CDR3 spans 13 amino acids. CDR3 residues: CASSGQDTYEQYF. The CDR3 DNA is TGCGCCAGCAGTGGACAGGACACCTACGAGCAGTACTTC.

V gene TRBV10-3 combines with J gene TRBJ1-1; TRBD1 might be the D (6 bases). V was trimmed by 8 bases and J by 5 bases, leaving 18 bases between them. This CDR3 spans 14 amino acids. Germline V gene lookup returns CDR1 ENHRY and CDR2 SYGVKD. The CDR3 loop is CAISEARGDTEAFF. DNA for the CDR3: TGTGCCATCTCAGAGGCCAGGGGCGATACTGAAGCTTTCTTT.

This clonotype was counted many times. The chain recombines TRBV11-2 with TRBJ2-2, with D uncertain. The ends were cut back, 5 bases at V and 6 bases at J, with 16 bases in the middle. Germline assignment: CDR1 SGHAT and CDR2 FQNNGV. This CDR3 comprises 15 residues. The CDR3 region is CASSPPLMESGELFF. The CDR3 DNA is TGTGCCAGCAGCCCACCTTTGATGGAGTCCGGGGAGCTGTTTTTT.

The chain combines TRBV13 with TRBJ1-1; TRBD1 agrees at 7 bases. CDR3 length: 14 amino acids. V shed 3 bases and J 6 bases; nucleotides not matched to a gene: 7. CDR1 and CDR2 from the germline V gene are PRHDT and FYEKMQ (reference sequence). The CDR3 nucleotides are TGTGCCAGCAGCTTCAGGGGGGGTTACTCTGAAGCTTTCTTT. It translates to CASSFRGGYSEAFF.